The rows below give T cell receptor beta chains drawn from one sample of a study of cytomegalovirus exposure and HLA in healthy donors. The repertoire was sequenced with immunoSEQ multiplex PCR; TCRdb's copy has only in-frame clones and lacks some. The sample lists fewer than 90,000 clones; approximately 94% were seen once. The sequenced sample was PBMCs. These receptors all come from a woman aged 18-29 years in good health and CMV-seropositive. Both conserved end residues are part of each CDR3. A D gene is named only where the DNA matches it firmly. Clone size appears in some rows only: once, few, many, or a class for an expanded clone.

D	V	J	size	DNA	CDR3
-	TRBV7-8	TRBJ1-5	-	TGTGCCAGCAGCCCAACAGGGTTTAGCAATCAGCCCCAGCATTTT	CASSPTGFSNQPQHF
-	TRBV15	TRBJ1-5	-	TGTGCCACCAGCAGAGGGCCCAGGTCCGAAGGCAATCAGCCCCAGCATTTT	CATSRGPRSEGNQPQHF
TRBD2	TRBV6-5	TRBJ2-7	-	TGTGCCAGCAGCCACCGTGGCGGGAGGAACTACGAGCAGTACTTC	CASSHRGGRNYEQYF
TRBD1	TRBV6-5	TRBJ2-1	-	TGTGCCAGCAGTTACTCGAACAGGGGCCCCTACAATGAGCAGTTCTTC	CASSYSNRGPYNEQFF
TRBD2	TRBV9	TRBJ2-3	-	TGTGCCAGCAGCGTAGCTCGGTCTAGCGGGGGGGGTACAGATACGCAGTATTTT	CASSVARSSGGGTDTQYF
TRBD1	TRBV23-1	TRBJ2-3	-	TGCGCCAGCAGTCAATCAGGGGGACAGGGGGTAAATACGCAGTATTTT	CASSQSGGQGVNTQYF
-	TRBV4-1	TRBJ2-7	once	TGCGCCAGCAGCCAAGGGGCGGGACTCACATCCTACGAGCAGTACTTC	CASSQGAGLTSYEQYF
-	TRBV11-3	TRBJ1-6	-	TGTGCCAGCAGCTTCGAATCTACAGGGCATAATTCACCCCTCCACTTT	CASSFESTGHNSPLHF
TRBD1	TRBV28	TRBJ2-3	once	TGTGCCAGCAGTTCCCCTGGGGACAGGGTCGCGGATACGCAGTATTTT	CASSSPGDRVADTQYF
-	TRBV11-3	TRBJ1-1	once	TGTGCCAGCAGCTTAGGATTTCAGGAGAACACTGAAGCTTTCTTT	CASSLGFQENTEAFF
-	TRBV7-8	TRBJ2-7	-	TGTGCCAGCAGTCCATACCAGCGAGTGGGCGAGCAGTACTTC	CASSPYQRVGEQYF
TRBD1	TRBV7-6	TRBJ1-2	few	TGTGCCAGCAGCTTAGCCCAACAGGGGCCAGCGAATGGCTACACCTTC	CASSLAQQGPANGYTF
-	TRBV5-1	TRBJ1-4	-	TGCGCCAGCAGCCTGCTGGGCCAGTATCGTGAAAAACTGTTTTTT	CASSLLGQYREKLFF
-	TRBV28	TRBJ1-5	-	TGTGCCAGCAGTTTCTTAAATCAGCCCCAGCATTTT	CASSFLNQPQHF
-	TRBV9	TRBJ1-5	-	TGTGCCAGCAGCGTAGGACAGCTTAATCAGCCCCAGCATTTT	CASSVGQLNQPQHF
-	TRBV7-2	TRBJ2-3	-	TGTGCCAGCACCTTTAGTACTAGTTCCCGACATACGCAGTATTTT	CASTFSTSSRHTQYF
-	TRBV7-2	TRBJ1-6	-	TGTGCCAGCAGCTTAGGACTACTGGGATCACCCCTCCACTTT	CASSLGLLGSPLHF
TRBD1	TRBV7-9	TRBJ1-2	-	TGTGCCAGCAGCTTAGATATCGGGACAGAACCTAACTATGGCTACACCTTC	CASSLDIGTEPNYGYTF
TRBD2	TRBV9	TRBJ2-2	-	TGTGCCAGCAGCGCGTCTCATCAAGGCGGGAGAACCGGGGAGCTGTTTTTT	CASSASHQGGRTGELFF
-	TRBV7-2	TRBJ1-2	few	TGTGCCAGCACTCAAGAAAAAGGGGCTAACTATGGCTACACCTTC	CASTQEKGANYGYTF
-	TRBV6-5	TRBJ1-4	-	TGTGCCAGCAGTTCCAGGGCAACTAATGAAAAACTGTTTTTT	CASSSRATNEKLFF
TRBD1	TRBV4-2	TRBJ2-7	-	TGTGCCAGCAGCCAAGCGGACAGGAACTCCTACGAGCAGTACTTC	CASSQADRNSYEQYF
-	TRBV7-9	TRBJ1-1	-	TGTGCCAGCACCCCCCCCACAATGAACACTGAAGCTTTCTTT	CASTPPTMNTEAFF
TRBD1	TRBV7-8	TRBJ1-2	-	TGTGCCAGCAGCCTCACTAACAGGGGGAACTATGGCTACACCTTC	CASSLTNRGNYGYTF
-	TRBV5-4	TRBJ2-5	-	TGTGCCAGCAGCTCACGACAGGTTCCTCAAGAGACCCAGTACTTC	CASSSRQVPQETQYF
TRBD2	TRBV25-1	TRBJ2-3	-	TGTGCCAGCAGCGCCACTAGCGGGGGGACCACAGATACGCAGTATTTT	CASSATSGGTTDTQYF
-	TRBV5-1	TRBJ1-2	-	TGCGCCAGCAGCTTGGAGTCAGGAGGGTATGGCTACACCTTC	CASSLESGGYGYTF
-	TRBV28	TRBJ1-2	-	TGTGCCAGCAGTTTAGATCAGGGCAACTATGGCTACACCTTC	CASSLDQGNYGYTF
TRBD1	TRBV11-3	TRBJ2-7	-	TGTGCCAGCAGCTTAGATCGGGACAGGGCCTTCTACGAGCAGTACTTC	CASSLDRDRAFYEQYF
TRBD1	TRBV6-5	TRBJ2-1	-	TGTGCCAGCAGTTCGGGACAGGCTACGGTTAATGAGCAGTTCTTC	CASSSGQATVNEQFF
-	TRBV11-2	TRBJ2-7	-	TGTGCCAGCAGCCCGTCCTACGAGCAGTACTTC	CASSPSYEQYF
-	TRBV5-6	TRBJ2-1	once	TGTGCCAGCAGCTTGGGTCTACGGGAAAATGAGCAGTTCTTC	CASSLGLRENEQFF
TRBD1	TRBV5-5	TRBJ2-1	-	TGTGCCAGCAGCTTCCCGGGACAGCACAATGAGCAGTTCTTC	CASSFPGQHNEQFF
-	TRBV29-1	TRBJ2-3	-	TGCAGCTTGGAGGAGGGCACAGATACGCAGTATTTT	CSLEEGTDTQYF
-	TRBV27	TRBJ1-2	-	TGTGCCAGCAGTTTTACAGAGTCTCTCGCCTATGGCTACACCTTC	CASSFTESLAYGYTF
TRBD1	TRBV11-3	TRBJ2-5	-	TGTGCCAGCAGCCGGGGACAGGGGGCGATTGGAGAGACCCAGTACTTC	CASSRGQGAIGETQYF
-	TRBV4-3	TRBJ1-1	-	TGCGCCAGCAGCCCAGGCGTGATGAACACTGAAGCTTTCTTT	CASSPGVMNTEAFF
-	TRBV7-7	TRBJ1-2	-	TGTGCCAGCAGCTCTGGACTGTTCTATGGCTACACCTTC	CASSSGLFYGYTF
-	TRBV5-1	TRBJ1-2	-	TGCGCCAGCAGCTTGGGCAGGGAGGGGTTTAGGGGCTACACCTTC	CASSLGREGFRGYTF
-	TRBV10-3	TRBJ2-7	-	TGTGCCATCAGTGATAACTTCGGCTACGAGCAGTACTTC	CAISDNFGYEQYF
-	TRBV6-1	TRBJ1-1	-	TGTGCCAGCAGTGAAACAGGATTTGAAGCTTTCTTT	CASSETGFEAFF
-	TRBV4-3	TRBJ2-1	-	TGCGCCAGCAGCCGACGGGGCTCTAGCGAAAGCTCCTACAATGAGCAGTTCTTC	CASSRRGSSESSYNEQFF
-	TRBV7-2	TRBJ1-1	-	TGTGCCAGCAGCTTAGTGGGGGGGCCCACTGAAGCTTTCTTT	CASSLVGGPTEAFF
TRBD1	TRBV5-4	TRBJ1-6	-	TGTGCCAGCAGCTTCCGGGACAGGGTCAATTCACCCCTCCACTTT	CASSFRDRVNSPLHF
TRBD2	TRBV5-4	TRBJ2-1	-	TGTGCCAGCAGCTTGGTCTTGGCTAGCGGGGCTTACAATGAGCAGTTCTTC	CASSLVLASGAYNEQFF
TRBD2	TRBV9	TRBJ2-3	once	TGTGCCAGCAGCGTAGAAGGCGGGGGGGTGAGTGCAGATACGCAGTATTTT	CASSVEGGGVSADTQYF
-	TRBV7-2	TRBJ2-7	-	TGTGCCAGCAGCTTTTCACCCGGGACTTCCTACGAGCAGTACTTC	CASSFSPGTSYEQYF
-	TRBV11-3	TRBJ1-5	-	TGTGCCAGCAGCTTAGGAGGGGGTCAGCCCCAGCATTTT	CASSLGGGQPQHF